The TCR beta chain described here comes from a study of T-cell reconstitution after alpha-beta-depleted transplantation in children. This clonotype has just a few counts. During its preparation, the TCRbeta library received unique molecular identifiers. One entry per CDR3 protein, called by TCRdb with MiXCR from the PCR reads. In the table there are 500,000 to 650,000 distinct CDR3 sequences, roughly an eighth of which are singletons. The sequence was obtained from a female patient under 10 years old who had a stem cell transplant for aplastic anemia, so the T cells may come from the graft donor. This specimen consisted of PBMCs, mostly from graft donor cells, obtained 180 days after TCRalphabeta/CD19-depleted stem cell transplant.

CDR3 DNA: TGTGCCAGCACCCCTGGACAGGGAGGCGGGAGAGGGTACAATGAGCAGTTCTTC. This codes for CASTPGQGGGRGYNEQFF. This chain joins TRBV28 and TRBJ2-1; D may be TRBD1 (8 bases). Germline V gene sequence: CDR1 MDHEN, CDR2 SYDVKM. V lost 7 bases and J 4 bases, leaving 26 bases between the germline ends. The CDR3 consists of 18 residues.